Shown below are 20 T cell receptor beta chains from a single sample sequenced in a study of T cells after yellow fever vaccination. TCRdb ran MiXCR on the 5' RACE reads and lists one entry per CDR3 protein. The data show 300,000 to 350,000 distinct CDR3 sequences, with about 4.5% seen just once and roughly a fifth held by the top ten. Source: PBMCs, taken 15 days after the yellow fever booster vaccination. The receptors come from a man aged 18-30 years who received the YFV17D yellow fever vaccine.

The sample holds many counts of this clonotype. This chain links TRBV20-1 with TRBJ2-5, with 8 bases aligning to TRBD2. Germline CDR1 reads DFQATT; CDR2 reads SNEGSKA (reference sequence). The CDR3 sequence is 14 residues long. The J segment lost 5 bases and the V segment lost 8 bases, leaving 13 bases of the junction unmatched. CDR3 residues: CSTLAGPARETQYF. The CDR3 DNA is TGCAGTACATTAGCGGGGCCGGCTAGGGAGACCCAGTACTTC.

The rearrangement links TRBV7-9 to TRBJ1-1, with no clear D. The V gene's germline CDR1 is SEHNR and CDR2 FQNEAQ (reference sequence). The V end was cut by 2 bases, the J end by 2 bases, with 9 bases between. CDR3 length: 14 amino acids. This CDR3 reads CASSLSRHNTEAFF. The CDR3 coding sequence is TGTGCCAGCAGCTTATCTCGACACAACACTGAAGCTTTCTTT. Based on the CDR3 plus reference TRBV7-9 and TRBJ1-1, the full variable domain is DTGVSQNPRHKITKRGQNVTFRCDPISEHNRLYWYRQTLGQGPEFLTYFQNEAQLEKSRLLSDRFSAERPKGSFSTLEIQRTEQGDSAMYLCASSLSRHNTEAFFGQGTRLTVV.

Concerning this clonotype: Just one base apart from a much larger clone, this may be a read error. The chain has TRBV7-2 and TRBJ2-3; 7 positions agree with TRBD1. The CDR3 length is 14 residues. Per germline, CDR1 SGHTA and CDR2 FQGNSA. Here the CDR3 DNA reads TGTGCCAGCAGCCACGACAGGGCCACAGATCCGCAGTATTTT. Encoded protein: CASSHDRATDPQYF.

V gene TRBV28 combines with J gene TRBJ1-6; D call uncertain. Germline CDR1 reads MDHEN; CDR2 reads SYDVKM. This CDR3 region has 12 residues. The V gene lost 7 bases and the J gene lost 7 bases, with 8 bases spanning the gap. The CDR3 nucleotides read TGTGCCAGCATGTGGAGGAATTCACCCCTCCACTTT. The encoded protein is CASMWRNSPLHF.

The chain carries TRBV7-2 and TRBJ2-2; 9 nucleotides agree with TRBD1. Germline assignment: CDR1 SGHTA and CDR2 FQGNSA. V shed 5 bases, J shed 8 bases, and the junction held 12 bases outside the gene matches. The CDR3 is 16 residues long. The CDR3 sequence is CASSPQMGQGRGELFF. CDR3 nucleotides: TGTGCCAGCAGCCCGCAGATGGGACAGGGCCGGGGGGAGCTGTTTTTT.

This clonotype showed up many times. CDR3 sequence: CASSLGAGQPQHF. As DNA, the CDR3 is TGTGCCAGCAGTTTGGGGGCAGGACAGCCCCAGCATTTT. The rearrangement uses TRBV12-3 or TRBV12-4 and TRBJ1-5, with D tentatively TRBD1 (6 bases). Deletions cut 3 bases from V and 7 bases from J, with 10 bases between. CDR3 size: 13 residues.

This clonotype was seen more than once but under ten times. This sequence joins TRBV3-1 and TRBJ2-5; TRBD2 aligns across 11 bases. This CDR3 has 15 amino acids. Germline loops: CDR1 LGHDT, CDR2 YNNKEL (reference sequence). V dropped 3 bases and J dropped 4; count of bases not matched to a gene: 4. The CDR3 coding sequence is TGTGCCAGCAGCCACACTAGCGGGGGAGGAGAGACCCAGTACTTC. Amino acid sequence: CASSHTSGGGETQYF.

This clonotype was detected many times. The chain carries TRBV15 and TRBJ1-6, with D uncertain. CDR1 is LNHNV and CDR2 is YYDKDF in the germline V gene (reference sequence). Trimming stripped 0 bases from V and 7 bases from J, with 4 bases between. The CDR3 covers 13 residues. The CDR3 DNA is TGTGCCACCAGCAGAGAGTTGAATTCACCCCTCCACTTT. As protein: CATSRELNSPLHF.

V is TRBV4-3 and J is TRBJ2-7; 9 bases align to TRBD2. The CDR3 spans 14 residues. Germline assignment: CDR1 LGHNA and CDR2 YSLEER. Trimming took 1 base from V and 7 from J; bases not matched to a gene: 5. CDR3 nucleotides: TGCGCCAGCAGCCAAGGACTAGCGGCGGGGGAGCAGTACTTC. This codes for CASSQGLAAGEQYF.

This clonotype was recorded many times. This chain joins TRBV6-2 or TRBV6-3 and TRBJ2-7; D tentatively reads TRBD1 or TRBD2 (5 bases each). CDR1 is MNHEY and CDR2 is SVGEGT in the germline V gene. This CDR3 spans 15 amino acids. V was trimmed by 4 bases and J by 6 bases, leaving 19 bases between them. The CDR3 is CASSSGRMARGEQYV. The DNA for the CDR3 is TGTGCCAGCAGTTCGGGACGCATGGCCCGGGGCGAGCAGTACGTC.

Turning to this clonotype: This may come from a read error, since a much larger clone is one base off. The chain is built from TRBV15 and TRBJ2-5, with D possibly being TRBD1 or TRBD2 (5 bases each). This CDR3 spans 14 amino acids. The V and J ends lost 6 bases and 5 bases respectively, with 16 bases between them. CDR1 and CDR2 from the germline V gene are LNHNV and YYDKDF (reference sequence). The CDR3 loop is CATRSGPLWETQYF. The CDR3 region has the DNA TGTGCCACCAGGTCGGGACCCCTATGGGAGACCCAGTACTTC.

This clonotype showed up many times. The chain uses TRBV20-1 and TRBJ2-7, with 12 bases aligning to TRBD2. Germline CDR1 and CDR2: DFQATT and SNEGSKA (reference sequence). J gave up 5 bases and V 5 bases, and 1 base lay outside the gene matches. There are 12 residues in the CDR3. The CDR3 DNA follows: TGCAGTGCTCGGACTAGCGGGGACGAGCAGTACGTC. Encoded protein: CSARTSGDEQYV.

This clonotype was detected ten times or more. This chain uses TRBV12-3 or TRBV12-4 with TRBJ1-5; weak D call: TRBD1 (6 bases). V lost 6 bases, J lost 11 bases, and 14 bases lay in between. The CDR3 is 12 amino acids. The CDR3 DNA reads as TGTGCCAGCAGGTCGAACAGGGTTTCCCAGCATTTT. It yields the protein CASRSNRVSQHF.

The genes are TRBV4-1 and TRBJ1-1; D call uncertain. V lost 2 bases and J lost 0, with 19 bases in between. The CDR3 contains 18 residues. Germline-derived CDR1 and CDR2 are MGHRA and YSYEKL. DNA for the CDR3: TGCGCCAGCAGCCAAATTCTAAGGAACAAGGCCTTGAACACTGAAGCTTTCTTT. This sequence encodes CASSQILRNKALNTEAFF.

Comment on this clonotype: The junction departs from germline at one end; a sequencing error may be responsible. The rearrangement joins TRBV12-3 or TRBV12-4 to TRBJ2-5; D possibly matches TRBD1 or TRBD2 (6 bases each). The CDR3 is made up of 15 amino acids. The CDR3 is CASTLDVGGLESQYF. The DNA for the CDR3 is TGTGCCAGCACCCTCGACGTAGGGGGGCTGGAGAGCCAGTACTTC.

This clonotype was seen repeatedly, ten times or more. Here the CDR3 reads CSASLISPVLSNQPQHF. CDR3 DNA: TGCAGTGCCAGCTTAATTAGTCCAGTTCTTAGCAATCAGCCCCAGCATTTT. The chain couples TRBV20-1 to TRBJ1-5; D is ambiguous. Germline CDR1 reads DFQATT; CDR2 reads SNEGSKA (reference sequence). This CDR3 spans 17 amino acids. Trimming left V 6 bases short and J 0 bases short, with 21 bases between.

This clonotype has a handful of counts. This chain joins TRBV4-1 and TRBJ1-2; a possible D gene is TRBD1 (6 bases). Trimming shortened V by 2 bases and J by 2 bases, and 9 bases separated the two germline ends. Germline V CDR1 and CDR2: MGHRA, YSYEKL. There are 14 residues in the CDR3. The CDR3 coding sequence is TGCGCCAGCAGCCAAAACAGGGAGAACTATGGCTACACCTTC. Protein product: CASSQNRENYGYTF.

J is TRBJ2-1 and V is TRBV19; no clear D. V shed 6 bases and J shed 2 bases, with 11 bases lying between them. Germline V gives CDR1 LNHDA, CDR2 SQIVND (reference sequence). The CDR3 extends over 14 amino acids. Here the CDR3 reads CASSPFLAYNEQFF. The CDR3 DNA sequence: TGTGCCAGTAGCCCCTTTCTCGCCTACAATGAGCAGTTCTTC.

This clonotype came up many times. The J gene is TRBJ1-1, the V gene TRBV4-1; possibly TRBD1 for D (5 bases). The V and J ends lost 0 bases and 0 bases respectively, with 8 bases between them. Germline CDR1 and CDR2: MGHRA and YSYEKL. The CDR3 is made up of 15 amino acids. Written as DNA, the CDR3 is TGCGCCAGCAGCCAAGATGAGGGGATGAACACTGAAGCTTTCTTT. Translated, it gives CASSQDEGMNTEAFF.

This clonotype was recorded a few times. CDR3 bases: TGTGCCACCAGCAGAGACCTTTCTCTGGGCGAAGAGACCCAGTACTTC. Its translation: CATSRDLSLGEETQYF. This sequence joins TRBV15 and TRBJ2-5; D gene uncertain. The CDR3 runs 16 residues. The V gene's germline CDR1 is LNHNV and CDR2 YYDKDF (reference sequence). V gave up 0 bases and J gave up 3 bases, with 14 bases separating them.